These T cell receptor beta chains were read from a single sample in a study of T cells and copy number aberrations in small-cell lung cancer. TCRdb's copy holds only in-frame clones and misses some; the assay was immunoSEQ multiplex PCR. The sample records more than 6,500 clones, around 76% being singletons. The material sequenced was normal tissue next to the tumor. All receptors come from a woman between 70 and 85 years old with small cell lung cancer. Some clones in this sample may be carry-over from other donors' samples. CDR3s include the opening cysteine and the closing phenylalanine or tryptophan. A D gene is named only where the DNA matches it firmly. Clone size is given for some rows only: seen once, a few or many times, or a class if the clone is expanded.

size	D	V	J	CDR3	DNA
NA	TRBD2	TRBV19	TRBJ2-3	CASSTSGITDTQYF	TGTGCCAGTAGTACTAGCGGAATCACAGATACGCAGTATTTT
NA	TRBD2	TRBV5-1	TRBJ2-1	CASSFGGRAHNEQFF	TGCGCCAGCAGCTTTGGGGGGAGGGCCCACAATGAGCAGTTCTTC
NA	NA	TRBV30	TRBJ1-5	CAWSVPGDNQPQHF	TGTGCCTGGAGTGTACCAGGAGACAATCAGCCCCAGCATTTT
NA	NA	TRBV30	TRBJ1-2	CAWRTRQINYGYTF	TGTGCCTGGAGGACAAGACAGATAAACTATGGCTACACCTTC
NA	NA	TRBV4-3	TRBJ2-7	CASSQDVPGPSYEQYF	TGCGCCAGCAGCCAAGATGTGCCTGGACCTTCCTACGAGCAGTACTTC
NA	NA	TRBV4-2	TRBJ1-2	CASSQDRGNGYTF	TGTGCCAGCAGCCAAGATCGGGGTAACGGCTACACCTTC
NA	NA	TRBV11-2	TRBJ1-1	CASSWGDTEAFF	TGTGCCAGCAGCTGGGGTGACACTGAAGCTTTCTTT
once	TRBD2	TRBV28	TRBJ2-1	CASSLYPSGRAFYNEQFF	TGTGCCAGCAGTTTATATCCTAGCGGGAGGGCCTTTTACAATGAGCAGTTCTTC
NA	NA	TRBV28	TRBJ1-5	CASSFPGEGQPQHF	TGTGCCAGCAGCTTCCCAGGGGAAGGTCAGCCCCAGCATTTT
NA	NA	TRBV27	TRBJ2-7	CASSLAQGLSYEQYF	TGTGCCAGCAGTTTAGCTCAGGGCCTCTCCTACGAGCAGTACTTC
NA	NA	TRBV4-3	TRBJ2-2	CASSQGSPRDTGELFF	TGCGCCAGCAGCCAAGGGTCACCACGTGACACCGGGGAGCTGTTTTTT
NA	TRBD2	TRBV19	TRBJ2-7	CASSNRASGVYEQYF	TGTGCCAGTAGTAACCGGGCTAGCGGGGTCTACGAGCAGTACTTC
NA	NA	TRBV7-9	TRBJ2-7	CASSARGTHYEQYF	TGTGCCAGCAGCGCCCGCGGGACACACTACGAGCAGTACTTC
few	NA	TRBV6-5	TRBJ2-6	CASSYAGGANVLTF	TGTGCCAGCAGTTACGCCGGTGGGGCCAACGTCCTGACTTTC
NA	NA	TRBV29-1	TRBJ2-3	CSVGQGGDTQYF	TGCAGCGTTGGACAGGGAGGAGATACGCAGTATTTT
NA	TRBD1	TRBV29-1	TRBJ1-2	CSAEGTGVDGYTF	TGCAGCGCCGAGGGGACAGGGGTGGATGGCTACACCTTC
once	TRBD2	TRBV10-3	TRBJ2-7	CAIRPIAGVGEQYF	TGTGCCATCAGACCAATAGCGGGAGTGGGCGAGCAGTACTTC
NA	TRBD1	TRBV28	TRBJ1-6	CASRKQGANSPLHF	TGTGCCAGCAGAAAACAGGGGGCCAATTCACCCCTCCACTTT
NA	TRBD2	TRBV2	TRBJ2-5	CATNPGRTSGSRETQYF	TGTGCCACCAACCCCGGGCGGACTAGCGGGAGTAGGGAGACCCAGTACTTC
NA	NA	TRBV6-9	TRBJ2-2	CASGTYTGELFF	TGTGCCAGCGGCACTTACACCGGGGAGCTGTTTTTT